The 10 T cell receptor beta chains below all came from one sample that was sequenced in a study of blood T cell repertoires in COVID-19. Sequencing was performed with immunoSEQ multiplex PCR; in TCRdb, only in-frame clones are kept and a portion is missing. The repertoire holds roughly 250,000 clones, with 70% to 90% as singletons. Sequencing was carried out using PBMCs or T cells enriched from blood (not recorded which). The receptors derive from a woman in her thirties or forties with acute COVID-19.

This clone was observed a single time. This chain links TRBV9 with TRBJ1-1, with 7 bases aligning to TRBD1. Germline V gene data show CDR1 as SGDLS and CDR2 as YYNGEE. This CDR3 is built from 16 residues. The V gene end was trimmed by 4 bases and the J gene end by 3 bases; junction bases not matched to a gene: 12. For the CDR3, the DNA is TGTGCCAGCAGCTTGAAAACCAGGCAGGGGGACACTGAAGCTTTCTTT. This translates into CASSLKTRQGDTEAFF.

This chain uses TRBV6-1 with TRBJ2-5; the match to TRBD2 covers 10 bases. The ends lost 2 bases at V and 5 bases at J; junction bases unmatched: 8. Germline CDR1 is MNHNS and CDR2 is SASEGT. The CDR3 consists of 16 residues. CDR3 region: CASSEWGLAGVETQYF. CDR3 bases: TGTGCCAGCAGTGAATGGGGGCTAGCGGGAGTGGAGACCCAGTACTTC.

The CDR3 coding sequence is TGTGCCAGCAGCAAAGAGTGCGGGAGGGCCTCCTACGAGCAGTACGTC. It specifies CASSKECGRASYEQYV. This rearrangement joins TRBV21-1 to TRBJ2-7; the table gives TRBD2 as D, unverified against the DNA. TRBV21-1 is marked as a pseudogene. This CDR3 spans 16 amino acids.

This clone has a single count. DNA for the CDR3: TGTGCCAGCAGCTGGGGGCGTTCTCACTATGGCTACACCTTC. Protein: CASSWGRSHYGYTF. The rearrangement links TRBV5-4 to TRBJ1-2; possibly TRBD1 for D (6 bases). This CDR3 spans 14 amino acids. Trimming cost V 3 bases and J 3 bases, with 12 bases left between them. CDR1 and CDR2 from the germline V gene are SGHNT and YYREEE (reference sequence).

This chain connects TRBV28 to TRBJ2-3; 12 bases fit TRBD2. This CDR3 has 15 residues. Trimming at V came to 7 bases and at J to 5 bases, leaving 7 bases not matched to a gene. Germline CDR1 MDHEN, CDR2 SYDVKM. For the CDR3, the DNA is TGTGCCAGCACCCGGCGACTAGCGGGAGAAGATACGCAGTATTTT. Protein sequence: CASTRRLAGEDTQYF. Full variable domain (missing parts from reference TRBV28 and TRBJ2-3): DVKVTQSSRYLVKRTGEKVFLECVQDMDHENMFWYRQDPGLGLRLIYFSYDVKMKEKGDIPEGYSVSREKKERFSLILESASTNQTSMYLCASTRRLAGEDTQYFGPGTRLTVL.

This clone came up a few times. This chain joins TRBV10-1 and TRBJ2-3; 7 bases map to TRBD2. The length of the CDR3 is 16 residues. The V gene's germline CDR1 is WNHNN and CDR2 SYGVQD (reference sequence). V shed 0 bases and J 0 bases; nucleotides not matched to a gene: 3. CDR3 protein: CASSESTSPSTDTQYF. CDR3 coding DNA: TGCGCCAGCAGTGAGTCGACTAGCCCTAGCACAGATACGCAGTATTTT.

The rearrangement joins TRBV3-1 (or the pseudogene TRBV3-2) to TRBJ2-3, with D perhaps matching TRBD2 (5 bases). V lost 4 bases, J lost 0 bases, and 14 bases lay in between. The germline CDR1 and CDR2 sequences are LGHDT and YNNKEL (reference sequence). The CDR3 is 16 residues long. CDR3 residues: CASSPVAGASTDTQYF. The CDR3 region has the DNA TGTGCCAGCAGCCCGGTCGCGGGCGCGAGCACAGATACGCAGTATTTT.

This chain uses TRBV28 with TRBJ1-2, with a possible D match to TRBD1 (6 bases). V dropped 8 bases and J dropped 0 bases, with 13 bases sitting between them. The germline gives CDR1 MDHEN, CDR2 SYDVKM. This CDR3 region has 14 residues. The CDR3 DNA reads as TGTGCCAGCGAGGGGGGGCTTTCTAACTATGGCTACACCTTC. This encodes CASEGGLSNYGYTF.

The chain recombines TRBV7-2 with TRBJ2-1, with 7 bases fitting TRBD1. CDR3 length: 16 amino acids. Germline loops: CDR1 SGHTA, CDR2 FQGNSA. V lost 5 bases, J lost 5 bases, and 12 bases stayed unmatched. The CDR3 DNA reads TGTGCCAGCAGCCCCCCTCGACAGGGTGGCCACAATGAGCAGTTCTTC. Its protein product is CASSPPRQGGHNEQFF.

The chain employs TRBV7-2 and TRBJ2-1, with D perhaps TRBD1 (6 bases). CDR3 size: 16 residues. Deletions cut 5 bases from V and 7 bases from J, with 21 bases between. CDR1 SGHTA and CDR2 FQGNSA come from the germline V gene. CDR3 amino acids: CASSLRAAGVTNEQFF. The CDR3 nucleotides read TGTGCCAGCAGCCTCAGAGCGGCAGGGGTTACGAATGAGCAGTTCTTC. Complete variable domain (other parts from reference TRBV7-2 and TRBJ2-1): GAGVSQSPSNKVTEKGKDVELRCDPISGHTALYWYRQSLGQGLEFLIYFQGNSAPDKSGLPSDRFSAERTGGSVSTLTIQRTQQEDSAVYLCASSLRAAGVTNEQFFGPGTRLTVL.